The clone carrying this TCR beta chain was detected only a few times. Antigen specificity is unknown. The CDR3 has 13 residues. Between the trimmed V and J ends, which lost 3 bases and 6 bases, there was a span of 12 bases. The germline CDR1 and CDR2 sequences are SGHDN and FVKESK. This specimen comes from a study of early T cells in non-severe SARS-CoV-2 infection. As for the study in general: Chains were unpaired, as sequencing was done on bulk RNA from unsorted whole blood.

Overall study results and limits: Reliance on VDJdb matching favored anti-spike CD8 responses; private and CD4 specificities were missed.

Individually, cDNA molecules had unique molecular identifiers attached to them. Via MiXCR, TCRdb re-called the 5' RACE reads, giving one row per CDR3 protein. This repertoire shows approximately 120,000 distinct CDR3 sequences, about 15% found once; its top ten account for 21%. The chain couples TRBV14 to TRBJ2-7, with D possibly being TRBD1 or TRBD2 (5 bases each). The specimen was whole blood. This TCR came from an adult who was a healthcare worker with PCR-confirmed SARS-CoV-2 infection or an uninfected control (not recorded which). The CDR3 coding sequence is TGTGCCAGCAGCCACGTGAAGGGGAGCGAGCAGTACTTC. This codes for CASSHVKGSEQYF.